This TCR beta chain is drawn from a study of blood T cell repertoires in COVID-19. Study-level background: Acute and convalescent COVID-19 samples came from the United States, Italy and Spain.

The repertoire was sequenced with immunoSEQ multiplex PCR; TCRdb's copy has only in-frame clones and lacks some. The sample has fewer than 250,000 clones; less than 90% are singletons. This CDR3 comprises 15 residues. V gave up 0 bases and J gave up 0 bases, with 8 bases separating them. From germline, CDR1 is LGHNA and CDR2 YSLEER. The sample consisted of peripheral blood. The origin of this receptor is a man aged 70 or older with acute or convalescent COVID-19. This sequence joins TRBV4-3 and TRBJ1-2; D is unresolved. The CDR3 bases are TGCGCCAGCAGCCAAGAATCGAGAGCTAACTATGGCTACACCTTC. Protein: CASSQESRANYGYTF.